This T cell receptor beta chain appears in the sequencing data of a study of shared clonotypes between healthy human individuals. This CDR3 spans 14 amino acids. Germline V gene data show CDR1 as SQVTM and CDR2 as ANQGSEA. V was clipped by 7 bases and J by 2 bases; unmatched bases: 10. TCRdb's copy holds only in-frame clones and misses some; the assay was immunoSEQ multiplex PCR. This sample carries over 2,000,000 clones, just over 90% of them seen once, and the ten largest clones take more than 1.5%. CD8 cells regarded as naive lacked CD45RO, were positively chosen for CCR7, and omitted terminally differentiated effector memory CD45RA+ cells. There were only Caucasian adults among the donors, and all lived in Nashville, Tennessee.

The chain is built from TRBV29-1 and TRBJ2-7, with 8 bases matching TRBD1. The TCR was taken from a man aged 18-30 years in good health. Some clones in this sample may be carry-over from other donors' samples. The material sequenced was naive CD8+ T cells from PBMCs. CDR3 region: CSAQGDRNTYEQYF. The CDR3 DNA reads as TGCAGCGCCCAGGGGGACAGGAACACCTACGAGCAGTACTTC.